A single sample is the source of the 28 T cell receptor beta chains below, sequenced in a study of cytotoxic CD8 clonotypes in ibrutinib-treated CLL. Sequencing was performed with immunoSEQ multiplex PCR; in TCRdb, only in-frame clones are kept and a portion is missing. The repertoire has over 150,000 clones, around 72% of them found once; the top ten carry around an eighth. Sequenced here: PBMCs, sampled after 24 months of ibrutinib treatment. The receptor set was obtained from a human donor with chronic lymphocytic leukemia.

This chain connects TRBV6-5 to TRBJ1-2; D may be TRBD1 (6 bases). The germline V gene encodes CDR1 MNHEY and CDR2 SVGAGI. V lost 6 bases and J lost 7, with 21 bases in between. The CDR3 consists of 15 residues. The CDR3: CASRPPTGISGGYTF. Here the CDR3 DNA reads TGTGCCAGCAGACCACCCACAGGGATTTCCGGTGGCTACACCTTC.

The count of this clone is one. The V gene is TRBV7-8, the J gene TRBJ2-7; D gene unclear. Germline V gene sequence: CDR1 SGHVS, CDR2 FQNEAQ. V was cut by 1 base and J by 2 bases, with 6 bases left in between. The CDR3 is made up of 13 amino acids. CDR3 region: CASSLGSTYEQYF. CDR3 nucleotides: TGTGCCAGCAGCTTAGGATCGACCTACGAGCAGTACTTC.

V and J are TRBV6-5 and TRBJ2-7; the D is unclear. V lost 5 bases and J 7 bases, leaving 9 bases between the germline ends. This CDR3 has 11 amino acids. Germline values: CDR1 MNHEY, CDR2 SVGAGI. The CDR3 DNA reads TGTGCCAGCAGTAGCCTTGCAGAGCAGTACTTC. This codes for CASSSLAEQYF.

The chain combines TRBV28 with TRBJ2-5; 15 bases are a match to TRBD2. This CDR3 is built from 17 residues. The V gene end was trimmed by 5 bases and the J gene end by 7 bases; junction bases not matched to a gene: 11. In germline, CDR1 is MDHEN, CDR2 SYDVKM. This CDR3 reads CASSPLGLAGGGVTQYF. The CDR3 coding sequence is TGTGCCAGCAGTCCCCTGGGACTAGCGGGAGGAGGGGTGACCCAGTACTTC.

The chain carries TRBV9 and TRBJ2-1; 12 bases fit TRBD2. Looked up from germline, CDR1 is SGDLS and CDR2 is YYNGEE. Unmatched junction bases numbered 4, after V lost 3 bases and J lost 0 bases. The CDR3 spans 17 residues. CDR3 loop: CASSDPLAGGSYNEQFF. DNA for the CDR3: TGTGCCAGCAGCGACCCACTAGCGGGAGGCTCCTACAATGAGCAGTTCTTC. The variable domain in full, with the rest retrieved from reference TRBV9 and TRBJ2-1, is DSGVTQTPKHLITATGQRVTLRCSPRSGDLSVYWYQQSLDQGLQFLIQYYNGEERAKGNILERFSAQQFPDLHSELNLSSLELGDSALYFCASSDPLAGGSYNEQFFGPGTRLTVL.

V gene TRBV7-8 combines with J gene TRBJ2-1; TRBD2 matches 8 bases. J lost 3 bases, V lost 4 bases, and 8 bases had no gene match. Per germline, CDR1 SGHVS and CDR2 FQNEAQ. This CDR3 is 16 amino acids long. CDR3 protein: CASSSSIAGLYNEQFF. DNA of the CDR3: TGTGCCAGCAGCTCTTCAATAGCGGGGCTCTACAATGAGCAGTTCTTC.

The J gene is TRBJ2-7, the V gene TRBV5-4; D remains unclear. The CDR3 length is 16 residues. Trimming left V 4 bases short and J 2 bases short, with 19 bases between. Looked up from germline, CDR1 is SGHNT and CDR2 is YYREEE (reference sequence). CDR3 sequence (DNA): TGTGCCAGCAGCCGCACGAATCCAACAGCCGCCTACGAGCAGTACTTC. It translates to CASSRTNPTAAYEQYF.

The rearrangement joins TRBV28 to TRBJ2-5; a possible D gene is TRBD2 (6 bases). Deletions cut 1 base from V and 4 bases from J, with 19 bases between. Germline-derived CDR1 and CDR2 are MDHEN and SYDVKM. This CDR3 region has 17 residues. For the CDR3, the DNA is TGTGCCAGCAGTTTATCGGACGGGGGTTTCCCTCGAGAGACCCAGTACTTC. Its translation: CASSLSDGGFPRETQYF.

This clone came up once. This CDR3 reads CASSQGGNLGELFF. The CDR3 DNA reads as TGTGCCAGCAGCCAAGGAGGGAACCTCGGGGAGCTGTTTTTT. This chain connects TRBV4-2 to TRBJ2-2; possible D gene TRBD2, 5 bases. The germline V gene has CDR1 LGHNA and CDR2 YNFKEQ. V lost 1 base and J lost 7, with 10 bases in between. This CDR3 comprises 14 residues.

The rearrangement links TRBV9 to TRBJ1-3, with D uncertain. The CDR3 is 12 amino acids. Germline V gene data show CDR1 as SGDLS and CDR2 as YYNGEE. V lost 4 bases and J lost 5, with 7 bases in between. Here the CDR3 reads CASSPRRNTIYF. The CDR3 region has the DNA TGTGCCAGCAGCCCCCGCCGAAACACCATATATTTT.

The chain couples TRBV2 to TRBJ2-7, with TRBD2 identical over 8 bases. J gave up 5 bases and V 5 bases, and 11 bases lay outside the gene matches. The V gene's germline CDR1 is SNHLY and CDR2 FYNNEI. The CDR3 is made up of 15 amino acids. The CDR3 DNA reads as TGTGCCAGCAGTCCTAGCGGGCTGTTGTTTGACGAGCAGTACTTC. It specifies CASSPSGLLFDEQYF.

The chain joins TRBV14 to TRBJ2-7; 9 positions agree with TRBD2. The trim removed 4 bases at V and 0 bases at J, leaving 1 base unmatched. The CDR3 has 14 residues. CDR1 and CDR2 (germline): SGHDN, FVKESK. The chain's CDR3 is CASSPTSGSYEQYF. DNA for the CDR3: TGTGCCAGCAGCCCGACTAGCGGCTCCTACGAGCAGTACTTC.

This clone was recorded a few times. This chain connects TRBV11-2 to TRBJ2-7; 10 bases are shared with TRBD2. The germline gives CDR1 SGHAT, CDR2 FQNNGV. Losses at the gene ends were 5 bases for V and 2 bases for J; bases not matched to a gene: 6. CDR3 length equals 15 residues. The CDR3 is CASSPLAGATYEQYF. CDR3 nucleotides: TGTGCCAGCAGCCCGCTAGCGGGAGCTACCTACGAGCAGTACTTC.

This chain links TRBV7-3 with TRBJ2-4; 15 bases are shared with TRBD2. Germline CDR1 reads SGHTA; CDR2 reads FQGTGA. This CDR3 has 19 amino acids. With V trimmed by 6 bases and J by 3 bases, 12 bases remained unmatched. For the CDR3, the DNA is TGTGCCAGCAGTCCAACCGCGGGACTAGCGGGAGGCGGCAAAAACATTCAGTACTTC. Its protein is CASSPTAGLAGGGKNIQYF.

The chain uses TRBV12-5 and TRBJ1-1, with D perhaps matching TRBD1 (6 bases). The V and J ends lost 4 bases and 1 base respectively, with 13 bases between them. The CDR3 extends over 15 amino acids. The germline gives CDR1 LGHNT, CDR2 FRNRAP. The CDR3 DNA reads TGTGCTAGTGGTTGGGTACAGGGCACGAACACTGAAGCTTTCTTT. This encodes CASGWVQGTNTEAFF.

This clone was detected only a few times. The chain carries TRBV28 and TRBJ1-5; TRBD1 is a possible D gene (6 bases). V gave up 2 bases and J gave up 4 bases, with 15 bases separating them. The CDR3 contains 16 residues. The germline CDR1 and CDR2 sequences are MDHEN and SYDVKM. As DNA, the CDR3 is TGTGCCAGCAGTTTACCTCGACAAGGGGGTAATCAGCCCCAGCATTTT. It encodes CASSLPRQGGNQPQHF.

The V call is TRBV7-2, the J call TRBJ1-3; D possibly corresponds to TRBD1 (5 bases). Trimming stripped 5 bases from V and 0 bases from J, with 11 bases between. The CDR3 loop spans 15 amino acids. Germline CDR1 reads SGHTA; CDR2 reads FQGNSA. The CDR3 bases are TGTGCCAGCAGCCAACAGGTTACCTCTGGAAACACCATATATTTT. Its protein product is CASSQQVTSGNTIYF.

The rearrangement uses TRBV4-2 and TRBJ2-3, with unresolved D. V was trimmed by 4 bases and J by 0 bases, leaving 14 bases between them. The CDR3 consists of 16 residues. Germline assignment: CDR1 LGHNA and CDR2 YNFKEQ. CDR3 in amino acids: CASSLYSRSSTDTQYF. CDR3 nucleotide sequence: TGTGCCAGCAGCCTTTATAGCAGATCTAGCACAGATACGCAGTATTTT.

The rearrangement joins TRBV6-5 to TRBJ2-7; a weak D match, TRBD1 (6 bases). The V gene's germline CDR1 is MNHEY and CDR2 SVGAGI. The V end was cut by 1 base, the J end by 2 bases, with 9 bases between. The CDR3 consists of 14 residues. The CDR3 nucleotides are TGTGCCAGCAGTTACTTACAGGGCCCCTACGAGCAGTACTTC. Translation gives CASSYLQGPYEQYF.

The genes are TRBV18 and TRBJ2-1; D unclear. Germline CDR1 and CDR2: KGHSH and LQKENI. The CDR3 sequence is 15 residues long. V was trimmed by 2 bases and J by 5 bases, leaving 13 bases between them. The CDR3 region has the DNA TGTGCCAGCTCACCAACAGAAGCGACGAACAATGAGCAGTTCTTC. Translated, it gives CASSPTEATNNEQFF.

This clone was observed a few times. The chain couples TRBV7-2 to TRBJ1-5; D may be TRBD1 (6 bases). The germline V and J ends were trimmed by 5 bases and 3 bases, with 11 bases remaining between them. The length of the CDR3 is 14 residues. Germline-derived CDR1 and CDR2 are SGHTA and FQGNSA. The CDR3 protein is CASSMDSHNQPQHF. In nucleotides, the CDR3 is TGTGCCAGCAGCATGGACAGCCACAATCAGCCCCAGCATTTT.

This clone was observed once. This rearrangement joins TRBV5-1 to TRBJ1-2; D is perhaps TRBD1 (5 bases). V was cut by 0 bases and J by 1 base, with 10 bases left in between. The CDR3 spans 15 residues. Germline V CDR1 and CDR2: SGHRS, YFSETQ. The CDR3 DNA reads as TGCGCCAGCAGCTTGGAAGGGACTAGTAACTATGGCTACACCTTC. This gives the protein CASSLEGTSNYGYTF.

This clone was recorded only once. V usage is TRBV12-5 and J usage is TRBJ2-3; TRBD2 agrees at 10 bases. Germline loops: CDR1 LGHNT, CDR2 FRNRAP. This CDR3 comprises 17 residues. V lost 0 bases, J lost 8 bases, and 11 bases stayed unmatched. The CDR3 coding sequence is TGTGCTAGTGGTTTGGTACTAGCGGGACTGGATAGCGGTACGCAGTATTTT. Translating gives CASGLVLAGLDSGTQYF.

V gene TRBV28 combines with J gene TRBJ1-1; D is uncertain. This CDR3 has 14 amino acids. The V end lost 2 bases, the J end lost 3 bases, and 10 bases lay between the germline ends. Looked up from germline, CDR1 is MDHEN and CDR2 is SYDVKM. CDR3 sequence (DNA): TGTGCCAGCAGTTTAGGGGTCTATGACACTGAAGCTTTCTTT. Translation gives CASSLGVYDTEAFF.

The chain carries TRBV29-1 and TRBJ2-7, with TRBD2 matching 7 bases. CDR3 length equals 13 residues. Germline trimming cut 7 bases from V and 5 bases from J; bases unmatched to any gene: 11. Germline V gives CDR1 SQVTM, CDR2 ANQGSEA. CDR3 in amino acids: CSAETSSRNEQYF. Written as DNA, the CDR3 is TGCAGCGCTGAGACTAGCTCAAGGAACGAGCAGTACTTC.

This clone was recorded a few times. This chain connects TRBV2 to TRBJ1-2, with 8 bases aligning to TRBD1. After removal of 4 bases from V and 2 bases from J, the junction contained 9 bases not matched to a gene. Germline CDR1 reads SNHLY; CDR2 reads FYNNEI. This CDR3 is 16 amino acids long. CDR3 bases: TGTGCCAGCAGTGGTTCAGGGGGCCTTTCCAACTATGGCTACACCTTC. Its translation is CASSGSGGLSNYGYTF.

In its sample, this clone was seen a few times. The gene calls are TRBV28 and TRBJ1-5; D is perhaps TRBD1 (6 bases). Looked up from germline, CDR1 is MDHEN and CDR2 is SYDVKM. The CDR3 has 12 amino acids. The germline V and J ends were trimmed by 4 bases and 9 bases, with 10 bases remaining between them. CDR3 residues: CASSYRVSPQHF. The CDR3 coding sequence is TGTGCCAGCAGTTACAGGGTCTCGCCCCAGCATTTT.

V usage is TRBV6-5 and J usage is TRBJ2-7; 11 nucleotides agree with TRBD2. CDR1 MNHEY and CDR2 SVGAGI come from the germline V gene. With 8 bases clipped from V and 7 bases from J, the junction kept 13 bases outside the gene matches. The CDR3 covers 15 residues. This CDR3 reads CASCNSGRAAGEQYF. CDR3 nucleotides: TGTGCCAGCTGTAATAGCGGGAGGGCCGCGGGTGAGCAGTACTTC.